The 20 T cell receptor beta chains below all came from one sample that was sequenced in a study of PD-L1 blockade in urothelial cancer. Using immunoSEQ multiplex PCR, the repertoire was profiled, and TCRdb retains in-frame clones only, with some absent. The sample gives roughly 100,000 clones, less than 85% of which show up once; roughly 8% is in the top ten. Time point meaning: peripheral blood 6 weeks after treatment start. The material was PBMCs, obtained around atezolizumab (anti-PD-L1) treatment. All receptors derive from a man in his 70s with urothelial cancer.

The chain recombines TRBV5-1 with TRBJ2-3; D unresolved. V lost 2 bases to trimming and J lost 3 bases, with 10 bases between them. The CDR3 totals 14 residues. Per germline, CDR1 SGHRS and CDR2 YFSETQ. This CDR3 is CASSLATTTDTQYF. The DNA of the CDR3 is TGCGCCAGCAGCTTAGCCACCACGACAGATACGCAGTATTTT.

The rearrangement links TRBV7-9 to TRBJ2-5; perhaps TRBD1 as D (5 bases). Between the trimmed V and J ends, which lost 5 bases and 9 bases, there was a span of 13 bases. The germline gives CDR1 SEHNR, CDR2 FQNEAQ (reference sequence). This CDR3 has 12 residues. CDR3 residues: CASSPRVGAQYF. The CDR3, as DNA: TGTGCCAGCAGCCCAAGGGTAGGGGCCCAGTACTTC.

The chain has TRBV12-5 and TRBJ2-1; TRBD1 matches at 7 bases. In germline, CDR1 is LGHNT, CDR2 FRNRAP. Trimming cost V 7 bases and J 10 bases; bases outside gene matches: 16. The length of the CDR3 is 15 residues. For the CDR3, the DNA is TGTGCTAGTGCTCCCTCCGGTGAGGGGGCAAGCGAGCAGTTCTTC. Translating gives CASAPSGEGASEQFF.

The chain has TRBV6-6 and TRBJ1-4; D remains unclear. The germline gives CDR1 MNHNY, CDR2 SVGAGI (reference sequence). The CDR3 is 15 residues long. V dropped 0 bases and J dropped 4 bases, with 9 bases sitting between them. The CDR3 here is CASSYSRGGNEKLFF. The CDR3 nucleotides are TGTGCCAGCAGTTACTCGCGGGGAGGTAATGAAAAACTGTTTTTT.

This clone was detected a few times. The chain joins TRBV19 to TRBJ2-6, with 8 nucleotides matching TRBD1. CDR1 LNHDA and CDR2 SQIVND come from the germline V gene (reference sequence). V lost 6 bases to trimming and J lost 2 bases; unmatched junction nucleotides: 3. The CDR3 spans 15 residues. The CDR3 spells CASRGRGPGANVLTF. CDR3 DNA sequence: TGTGCCAGTAGGGGCAGGGGGCCTGGGGCCAACGTCCTGACTTTC.

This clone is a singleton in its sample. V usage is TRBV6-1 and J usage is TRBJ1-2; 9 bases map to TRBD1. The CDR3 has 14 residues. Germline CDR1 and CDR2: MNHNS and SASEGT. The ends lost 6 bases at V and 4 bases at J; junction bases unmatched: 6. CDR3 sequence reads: CASSLQDRGYGYTF. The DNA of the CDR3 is TGTGCCAGCAGCCTACAGGACAGGGGCTATGGCTACACCTTC.

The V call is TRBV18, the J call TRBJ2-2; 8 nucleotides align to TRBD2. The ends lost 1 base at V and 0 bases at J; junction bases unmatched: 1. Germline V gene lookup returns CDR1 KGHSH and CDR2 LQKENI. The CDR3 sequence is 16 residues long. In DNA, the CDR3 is TGTGCCAGCTCACCACTAGCGGGGACGAACACCGGGGAGCTGTTTTTT. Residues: CASSPLAGTNTGELFF.

In DNA, the CDR3 is TGTGCCAGCAGTGATCCTGGACTAGCGGGGGGTACGCAGTATTTT. Translation: CASSDPGLAGGTQYF. The J gene is TRBJ2-3, the V gene TRBV6-1, with TRBD2 identical over 14 bases. V was pared by 3 bases and J by 8 bases, with 4 bases of the junction left unmatched. The V gene's germline CDR1 is MNHNS and CDR2 SASEGT. This CDR3 spans 15 amino acids.

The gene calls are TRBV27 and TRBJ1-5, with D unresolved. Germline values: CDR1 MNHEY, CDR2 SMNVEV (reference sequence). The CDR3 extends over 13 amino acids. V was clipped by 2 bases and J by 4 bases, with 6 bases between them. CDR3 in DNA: TGTGCCAGCAGTTTAGGAGTTAATCAGCCCCAGCATTTT. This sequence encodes CASSLGVNQPQHF.

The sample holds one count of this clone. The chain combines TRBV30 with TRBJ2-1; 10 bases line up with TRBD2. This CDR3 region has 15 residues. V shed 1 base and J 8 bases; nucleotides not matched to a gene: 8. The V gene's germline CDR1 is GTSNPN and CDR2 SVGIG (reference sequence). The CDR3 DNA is TGTGCCTGGAGTGATCGAGGACTAGCGGTCGATGAGCAGTTCTTC. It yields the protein CAWSDRGLAVDEQFF.

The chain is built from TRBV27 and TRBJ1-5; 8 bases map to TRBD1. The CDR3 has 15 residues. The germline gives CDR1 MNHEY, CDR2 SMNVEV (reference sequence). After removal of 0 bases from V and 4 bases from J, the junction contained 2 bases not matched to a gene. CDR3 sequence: CASSLSGQGNQPQHF. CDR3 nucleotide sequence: TGTGCCAGCAGTTTATCCGGACAGGGTAATCAGCCCCAGCATTTT.

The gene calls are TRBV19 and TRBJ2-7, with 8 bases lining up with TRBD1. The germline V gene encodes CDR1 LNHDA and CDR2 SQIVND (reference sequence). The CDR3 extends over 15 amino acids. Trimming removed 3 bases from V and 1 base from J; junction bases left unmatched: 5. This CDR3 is CASSIGGQVSYEQYF. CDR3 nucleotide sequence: TGTGCCAGTAGTATCGGGGGACAGGTGTCCTACGAGCAGTACTTC.

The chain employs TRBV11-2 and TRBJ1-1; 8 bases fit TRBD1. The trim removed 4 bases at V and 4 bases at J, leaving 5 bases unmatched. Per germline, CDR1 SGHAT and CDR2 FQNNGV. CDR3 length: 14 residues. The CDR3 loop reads CASSWSTGGTEAFF. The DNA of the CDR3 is TGTGCCAGCAGCTGGAGTACAGGGGGCACTGAAGCTTTCTTT.

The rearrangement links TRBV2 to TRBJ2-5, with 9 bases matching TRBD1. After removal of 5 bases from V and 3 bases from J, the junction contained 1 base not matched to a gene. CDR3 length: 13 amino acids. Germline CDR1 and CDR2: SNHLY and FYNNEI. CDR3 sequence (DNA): TGTGCCAGCAGTAGGACAGGGGAAGAGACCCAGTACTTC. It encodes CASSRTGEETQYF.

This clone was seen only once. CDR3 amino acids: CASSLALATGVVYGYTF. In nucleotides, the CDR3 is TGTGCCAGCAGCTTAGCCCTCGCCACAGGGGTCGTCTATGGCTACACCTTC. The chain has TRBV5-4 and TRBJ1-2, with 7 bases fitting TRBD1. J gave up 4 bases and V 2 bases, and 14 bases lay outside the gene matches. The CDR3 sequence is 17 residues long. Germline CDR1 and CDR2: SGHNT and YYREEE (reference sequence).

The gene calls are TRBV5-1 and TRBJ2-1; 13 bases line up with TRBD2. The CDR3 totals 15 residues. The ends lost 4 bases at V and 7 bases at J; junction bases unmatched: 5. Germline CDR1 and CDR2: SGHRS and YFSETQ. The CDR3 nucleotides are TGCGCCAGCAGCACAACTAGCGGGGGGGCAAATGAGCAGTTCTTC. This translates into CASSTTSGGANEQFF.

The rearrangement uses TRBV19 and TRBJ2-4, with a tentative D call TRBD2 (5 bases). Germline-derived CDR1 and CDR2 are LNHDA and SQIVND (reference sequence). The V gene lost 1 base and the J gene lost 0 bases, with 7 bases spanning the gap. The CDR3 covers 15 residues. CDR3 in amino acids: CASSIAGIAKNIQYF. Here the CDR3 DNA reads TGTGCCAGTAGTATAGCGGGGATAGCCAAAAACATTCAGTACTTC.

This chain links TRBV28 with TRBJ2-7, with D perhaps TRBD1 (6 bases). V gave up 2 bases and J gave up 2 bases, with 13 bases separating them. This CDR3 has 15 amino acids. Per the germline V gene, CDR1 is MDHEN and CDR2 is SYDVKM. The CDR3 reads CASSLLAGQTYEQYF. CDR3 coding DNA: TGTGCCAGCAGTTTACTCGCCGGACAGACCTACGAGCAGTACTTC. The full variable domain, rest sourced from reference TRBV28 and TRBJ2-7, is DVKVTQSSRYLVKRTGEKVFLECVQDMDHENMFWYRQDPGLGLRLIYFSYDVKMKEKGDIPEGYSVSREKKERFSLILESASTNQTSMYLCASSLLAGQTYEQYFGPGTRLTVT.

This CDR3 reads CASSDLQGVVNSPLHF. The CDR3 region has the DNA TGTGCCAGCAGTGACTTGCAGGGGGTTGTAAATTCACCCCTCCACTTT. The V and J genes are TRBV6-1 and TRBJ1-6, with 7 bases aligning to TRBD1. V was pared by 3 bases and J by 7 bases, with 9 bases of the junction left unmatched. Germline V gene data show CDR1 as MNHNS and CDR2 as SASEGT. CDR3 length: 16 residues.

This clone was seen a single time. The CDR3 spells CASRSSGALQETQYF. The CDR3 coding sequence is TGTGCCAGCAGATCTAGCGGAGCCCTTCAAGAGACCCAGTACTTC. This sequence joins TRBV27 and TRBJ2-5; 7 bases map to TRBD2. The CDR3 totals 15 residues. The V and J ends lost 6 bases and 2 bases, in that order; junction bases with no gene match: 9. Germline V CDR1 and CDR2: MNHEY, SMNVEV (reference sequence).